What follows is one TCR beta chain and its context. The target antigen is unknown. This record belongs to a study of T cell clonotyping in hematopoietic cell transplantation. Profiled with immunoSEQ multiplex PCR; TCRdb holds only in-frame clones, not every one. The sample records roughly 3,500 clones, around 80% being singletons. General observations from the study: Pathologically expanded recipient clonotypes increased progressively from day 30 to day 180 as diversity fell.

Germline-derived CDR1 and CDR2 are MGHRA and YSYEKL. Trimming took off 1 base at V and 4 bases at J, with 14 bases between the two ends. This CDR3 spans 15 amino acids. Samples: about 28 days before transplant, then days 30, 100 and 180 after. The rearrangement links TRBV4-1 to TRBJ2-7; D is unresolved. This TCR was sampled from a female patient between 50 and 59 years old who had an allogeneic stem cell transplant from an unrelated donor, so the T cells may come from the graft donor. Some clones in this sample may be carry-over from other donors' samples. The source was peripheral blood mononuclear cells, collected at the time of graft-versus-host disease after allogeneic stem cell transplant. The DNA for the CDR3 is TGCGCCAGCAGCCAAGCACCGTCCGTTGTGTACGAGCAGTACTTC. This sequence encodes CASSQAPSVVYEQYF.